Shown below are 18 T cell receptor beta chains from a single sample sequenced in a study of CD8 T cells in Susac syndrome. Random hexamers primed reverse transcription of roughly 0.5 to 1 ug RNA. Each CDR3 protein gets one entry after TCRdb re-called the immunoSEQ multiplex PCR reads with MiXCR. The data contain 150,000 to 200,000 distinct CDR3 sequences, 95% to 97% of them seen just once; the ten biggest clones take up 0.12%. The sample was CD4+ T cells from PBMCs. All receptors come from a human donor with Susac syndrome.

The chain recombines TRBV4-3 with TRBJ1-2, with D possibly TRBD1 on 5 matching bases. Trimming took 4 bases from V and 4 from J, leaving 10 bases between them. Germline assignment: CDR1 LGHNA and CDR2 YSLEER. The length of the CDR3 is 13 residues. The CDR3 is CASSRDGTYGYTF. The CDR3 DNA reads as TGCGCCAGCAGCCGAGACGGGACCTATGGCTACACCTTC.

CDR3 DNA: TGTGCCAGTAGTAAGAAGGGTGAAGCTTTCTTT. Translating gives CASSKKGEAFF. V gene TRBV19 combines with J gene TRBJ1-1; D ambiguous. In germline, CDR1 is LNHDA, CDR2 SQIVND (reference sequence). This CDR3 is built from 11 residues. Trimming took 4 bases from V and 7 from J, leaving 7 bases between them.

V gene TRBV20-1 combines with J gene TRBJ1-2, with TRBD1 matching 7 bases. The trim removed 5 bases at V and 5 bases at J, leaving 11 bases unmatched. The CDR3 extends over 14 amino acids. Germline V lookup: CDR1 DFQATT, CDR2 SNEGSKA (reference sequence). CDR3 residues: CSASITGTAYGYTF. DNA for the CDR3: TGCAGTGCTTCCATAACCGGGACAGCTTATGGCTACACCTTC.

The V gene is TRBV28, the J gene TRBJ2-7; D is possibly TRBD2 (5 bases). CDR3 length: 13 residues. Trimming took off 3 bases at V and 6 bases at J, with 12 bases between the two ends. Per the germline V gene, CDR1 is MDHEN and CDR2 is SYDVKM. The CDR3 loop is CASSFLAGGEQYV. In nucleotides, the CDR3 is TGTGCCAGCAGTTTTTTGGCCGGAGGCGAGCAGTACGTC.

This chain joins TRBV20-1 and TRBJ2-7, with D possibly being TRBD1 (6 bases). CDR1 and CDR2 (germline): DFQATT, SNEGSKA (reference sequence). This CDR3 is 16 amino acids long. The ends were cut back, 5 bases at V and 0 bases at J, with 20 bases in the middle. For the CDR3, the DNA is TGCAGTGCTTACCCCACCGGGACACAGAGCTCCTACGAGCAGTACGTC. Its protein is CSAYPTGTQSSYEQYV.

CDR3 protein: CASSLRGWSYEQYF. The CDR3 coding sequence is TGTGCCAGCAGTTTGAGGGGGTGGTCCTACGAGCAGTACTTC. The chain couples TRBV12-3 or TRBV12-4 to TRBJ2-7; perhaps TRBD1 as D (6 bases). The V gene lost 3 bases and the J gene lost 1 base, with 10 bases spanning the gap. The CDR3 contains 14 residues.

The V gene is TRBV5-1, the J gene TRBJ2-1; TRBD2 matches 9 bases. The CDR3 totals 15 residues. In germline, CDR1 is SGHRS, CDR2 YFSETQ. Trimming at V came to 1 base and at J to 5 bases, leaving 4 bases not matched to a gene. The CDR3 bases are TGCGCCAGCAGCTTGCAGGTAGCGGGGGACAATGAGCAGTTCTTC. It specifies CASSLQVAGDNEQFF.

The chain joins TRBV9 to TRBJ2-1, with TRBD1 as a possible D gene (6 bases). CDR3 size: 15 residues. V gave up 2 bases and J gave up 10 bases, with 19 bases separating them. The germline gives CDR1 SGDLS, CDR2 YYNGEE. CDR3 amino acids: CASSVTGSGEREQFF. CDR3 coding DNA: TGTGCCAGCAGCGTTACAGGTTCAGGGGAACGGGAGCAGTTCTTC.

The rearrangement links TRBV29-1 to TRBJ1-2; 9 positions match TRBD1. The CDR3 has 15 amino acids. After removal of 6 bases from V and 9 bases from J, the junction contained 17 bases not matched to a gene. The germline CDR1 and CDR2 sequences are SQVTM and ANQGSEA. This CDR3 reads CSVLPDRGNLVRYTF. The DNA for the CDR3 is TGCAGCGTCCTACCGGACAGGGGAAACCTAGTGCGCTACACCTTC.

The chain is built from TRBV28 and TRBJ1-5, with a tentative D call TRBD1 (6 bases). Germline V lookup: CDR1 MDHEN, CDR2 SYDVKM. The CDR3 contains 13 residues. V gave up 7 bases and J gave up 10 bases, with 17 bases separating them. The CDR3, as DNA: TGTGCCAGCAATACCTACGACAGGCAACCCCAGCATTTT. Protein sequence: CASNTYDRQPQHF.

This chain uses TRBV28 with TRBJ1-1; D unclear. The CDR3 is made up of 14 amino acids. V was clipped by 2 bases and J by 10 bases, with 17 bases between them. CDR1 and CDR2 from the germline V gene are MDHEN and SYDVKM. DNA of the CDR3: TGTGCCAGCAGTTTAGGAGAGGCTGATAGAGGAGCTTTCTTT. Translating it yields CASSLGEADRGAFF. The whole variable domain, remainder taken from reference TRBV28 and TRBJ1-1, is DVKVTQSSRYLVKRTGEKVFLECVQDMDHENMFWYRQDPGLGLRLIYFSYDVKMKEKGDIPEGYSVSREKKERFSLILESASTNQTSMYLCASSLGEADRGAFFGQGTRLTVV.

J is TRBJ1-2 and V is TRBV4-3; TRBD1 agrees at 10 bases. Trimming took 5 bases from V and 12 from J; bases not matched to a gene: 12. The CDR3 is 14 amino acids. Germline V gene sequence: CDR1 LGHNA, CDR2 YSLEER. The chain's CDR3 is CASSSRRTGGVNTF. CDR3 DNA: TGCGCCAGCAGCTCTCGCCGGACAGGGGGAGTAAACACCTTC.

V usage is TRBV2 and J usage is TRBJ2-2; 10 bases are a match to TRBD1. From germline, CDR1 is SNHLY and CDR2 FYNNEI. V was clipped by 7 bases and J by 3 bases; unmatched bases: 11. The CDR3 spans 17 residues. CDR3 sequence reads: CASTLDLGQGYTGELFF. DNA of the CDR3: TGTGCCAGCACCCTCGATCTGGGACAGGGGTACACCGGGGAGCTGTTTTTT.

This chain connects TRBV20-1 to TRBJ2-7, with TRBD2 as a possible D gene (5 bases). The CDR3 has 12 amino acids. Germline CDR1 is DFQATT and CDR2 is SNEGSKA (reference sequence). Trimming removed 6 bases at V and 5 bases at J, with 14 bases between. The CDR3 loop is CSATRVGHEQYV. DNA of the CDR3: TGCAGTGCCACTAGGGTGGGCCACGAGCAGTACGTC.

The chain joins TRBV28 to TRBJ2-3; 8 nucleotides match TRBD2. J gave up 6 bases and V 6 bases, and 14 bases lay outside the gene matches. The CDR3 extends over 16 amino acids. Germline assignment: CDR1 MDHEN and CDR2 SYDVKM. The CDR3 DNA reads TGTGCCAGCAGCCCCCCCGGGCTAGCGGGTCCGGATACGCAGTATTTT. It codes for CASSPPGLAGPDTQYF.

V usage is TRBV7-2 and J usage is TRBJ2-2; D is unclear. The CDR3 runs to 14 residues. V was cut by 7 bases and J by 5 bases, with 14 bases left in between. Germline CDR1 and CDR2: SGHTA and FQGNSA. The CDR3 nucleotides read TGTGCCAGCAACTCCTTTAGTGGTACCGGGGAGCTGTTTTTT. Its translation is CASNSFSGTGELFF.

V gene TRBV29-1 combines with J gene TRBJ2-1; 13 positions match TRBD2. V lost 5 bases to trimming and J lost 10 bases; unmatched junction nucleotides: 11. This CDR3 contains 15 residues. From germline, CDR1 is SQVTM and CDR2 ANQGSEA. CDR3 bases: TGCAGCGTTTGGACTAGCGGGAGTGATATTGGGGAGCAGTTCTTC. It codes for CSVWTSGSDIGEQFF.

The J gene is TRBJ1-4, the V gene TRBV5-4, with D possibly matching TRBD1 (5 bases). Germline CDR1 and CDR2: SGHNT and YYREEE (reference sequence). CDR3 length: 12 amino acids. V lost 9 bases, J lost 4 bases, and 10 bases lay in between. This CDR3 reads CATQGFNEKLFF. For the CDR3, the DNA is TGTGCCACCCAGGGATTTAATGAAAAACTGTTTTTT.